These T cell receptor beta chains were read from a single sample in a study of shared clonotypes between healthy human individuals. TCRdb's table, derived via immunoSEQ multiplex PCR, lists solely in-frame clones and lacks some. The sample shows 2 million to 2.5 million clones, 93% of them seen only once. Sequenced: naive CD4+ T cells from PBMCs. These receptors were collected from a man aged 18 to 29 in good health. Some clones in this sample may be carry-over from other donors' samples. CDR3s include the opening cysteine and the closing phenylalanine or tryptophan. A D gene is named only where the DNA matches it firmly. Only part of the rows carry a size: once, few, many, or a class if the clone is expanded.

clone size | J gene | D gene | V gene | CDR3 protein | CDR3 DNA
. | TRBJ2-7 | . | TRBV28 | CASTAAKGSFIREQYF | TGTGCCAGCACCGCGGCTAAGGGCTCATTTATCCGGGAGCAGTACTTC
. | TRBJ2-7 | . | TRBV27 | CASSLGRYQGYEQYF | TGTGCCAGCAGTCTAGGTCGTTACCAGGGCTACGAGCAGTACTTC
. | TRBJ2-7 | . | TRBV18 | CASSPPWGGRDEQYF | TGTGCCAGCTCACCCCCTTGGGGGGGCAGGGACGAGCAGTACTTC
once | TRBJ2-7 | TRBD2 | TRBV4-1 | CASSQVYGGSSYEQYF | TGCGCCAGCAGCCAAGTGTACGGGGGGAGCTCCTACGAGCAGTACTTC
. | TRBJ2-4 | . | TRBV19 | CASSIGQLAKNIQYF | TGTGCCAGTAGTATCGGACAGCTTGCCAAAAACATTCAGTACTTC
once | TRBJ2-3 | . | TRBV9 | CASSVAPSGAGADTQYF | TGTGCCAGCAGCGTAGCCCCCTCGGGAGCGGGCGCAGATACGCAGTATTTT
. | TRBJ2-5 | TRBD1 | TRBV7-2 | CASSQDRVRETQYF | TGTGCCAGCAGCCAGGACAGGGTACGGGAGACCCAGTACTTC
. | TRBJ2-1 | TRBD2 | TRBV13 | CASSSSRPTSGEYNEQFF | TGTGCCAGCAGCTCGTCTAGGCCGACTAGCGGGGAATACAATGAGCAGTTCTTC
. | TRBJ2-7 | . | TRBV2 | CASTRWGVSYEQYF | TGTGCCAGCACACGCTGGGGGGTGTCCTACGAGCAGTACTTC
. | TRBJ1-2 | . | TRBV7-8 | CASSAFDSFYGYTF | TGTGCCAGCAGCGCCTTTGACAGCTTCTATGGCTACACCTTC
. | TRBJ1-5 | . | TRBV4-1 | CASSQDAYQPQHF | TGCGCCAGCAGCCAAGATGCGTATCAGCCCCAGCATTTT
. | TRBJ2-3 | . | TRBV11-1 | CASSLAPGQAQGEADTQYF | TGTGCCAGCAGCTTAGCCCCAGGACAGGCCCAAGGGGAGGCGGATACGCAGTATTTT
. | TRBJ2-1 | . | TRBV15 | CATSRDGYEQFF | TGTGCCACCAGCAGAGATGGGTATGAGCAGTTCTTC
. | TRBJ2-7 | TRBD1 | TRBV5-4 | CASSPGQGGRNEQYF | TGTGCCAGCAGTCCGGGACAGGGCGGACGCAACGAGCAGTACTTC
. | TRBJ2-4 | . | TRBV5-4 | CASSPGTFDIQYF | TGTGCCAGCAGCCCCGGGACATTTGACATTCAGTACTTC
. | TRBJ1-1 | . | TRBV7-9 | CASSTGDTEAFF | TGTGCCAGCAGCACCGGTGACACTGAAGCTTTCTTT
. | TRBJ2-1 | . | TRBV28 | CASIPLAGSSYNEQFF | TGTGCCAGCATCCCATTGGCAGGGAGCTCCTACAATGAGCAGTTCTTC
. | TRBJ2-2 | TRBD1 | TRBV10-3 | CAISDPTGLNTGELFF | TGTGCCATCAGTGACCCGACAGGGTTGAACACCGGGGAGCTGTTTTTT
. | TRBJ2-1 | . | TRBV11-2 | CASSFRQLDNEQFF | TGTGCCAGCAGCTTCCGCCAACTAGACAATGAGCAGTTCTTC
. | TRBJ2-7 | TRBD1 | TRBV30 | CASYTGQAWEQYF | TGTGCCTCCTACACCGGACAGGCTTGGGAGCAGTACTTC
. | TRBJ2-7 | . | TRBV9 | CASSVGHGPSYEQYF | TGTGCCAGCAGCGTGGGACACGGGCCATCCTACGAGCAGTACTTC
. | TRBJ1-5 | . | TRBV5-6 | CASSDQGSNQPQHF | TGTGCCAGCAGCGATCAGGGTTCCAATCAGCCCCAGCATTTT
. | TRBJ2-7 | TRBD2 | TRBV5-1 | CASSLVLAGANEQYF | TGCGCCAGCAGCTTGGTATTAGCGGGAGCTAACGAGCAGTACTTC
once | TRBJ2-7 | TRBD1 | TRBV28 | CASSRTGGVYEQYF | TGTGCCAGCAGTCGGACAGGGGGAGTCTACGAGCAGTACTTC
. | TRBJ2-7 | TRBD1 | TRBV10-3 | CAIRGTENYEQYF | TGTGCCATCAGAGGGACAGAGAACTACGAGCAGTACTTC
. | TRBJ2-3 | . | TRBV28 | CASKIPTDTQYF | TGTGCCAGCAAGATCCCCACAGATACGCAGTATTTT
few | TRBJ2-2 | . | TRBV2 | CASRQATRRSGELFF | TGTGCCAGCAGGCAAGCTACTAGGAGGTCCGGGGAGCTGTTTTTT
. | TRBJ1-3 | . | TRBV20-1 | CSTSAGHTIYF | TGCAGTACCTCAGCTGGGCACACCATATATTTT
. | TRBJ2-1 | TRBD1 | TRBV14 | CASSQYTGDSEQFF | TGTGCCAGCAGCCAGTATACAGGGGACAGTGAGCAGTTCTTC
. | TRBJ1-3 | . | TRBV30 | CACPSDGISGNTIYF | TGTGCCTGCCCCTCGGACGGAATCTCTGGAAACACCATATATTTT
. | TRBJ2-7 | . | TRBV6-5 | CASRAGATTTYEQYF | TGTGCCAGCAGGGCAGGGGCCACAACCACCTACGAGCAGTACTTC
. | TRBJ1-3 | . | TRBV9 | CASSKAPLRGSSGNTIYF | TGTGCCAGCAGCAAGGCCCCCTTACGAGGAAGCTCTGGAAACACCATATATTTT
. | TRBJ2-1 | TRBD2 | TRBV27 | CASSPSGTRGNEQFF | TGTGCCAGCAGTCCATCCGGGACTAGAGGAAATGAGCAGTTCTTC
. | TRBJ2-1 | TRBD1 | TRBV7-2 | CASSLQGVNYNEQFF | TGTGCCAGCAGCTTACAGGGGGTAAACTACAATGAGCAGTTCTTC
. | TRBJ2-7 | . | TRBV6-1 | CASSGVTYEQYF | TGTGCCAGCAGTGGGGTGACCTACGAGCAGTACTTC
. | TRBJ2-7 | TRBD2 | TRBV5-1 | CASSSGLNYEQYF | TGCGCCAGCAGCTCGGGACTAAACTACGAGCAGTACTTC
. | TRBJ2-3 | . | TRBV5-1 | CASSPRGDTQYF | TGCGCCAGCAGCCCCAGGGGAGATACGCAGTATTTT
. | TRBJ1-1 | . | TRBV2 | CASLAEMNTEAFF | TGTGCCAGCCTGGCCGAGATGAACACTGAAGCTTTCTTT
. | TRBJ2-6 | TRBD1 | TRBV6-6 | CASSFQGQGDNVLTF | TGTGCCAGCAGTTTCCAAGGACAGGGTGACAACGTCCTGACTTTC
. | TRBJ2-3 | TRBD1 | TRBV10-1 | CASRGGQGTDTQYF | TGCGCCAGCAGGGGGGGACAGGGTACAGATACGCAGTATTTT
. | TRBJ2-7 | TRBD1 | TRBV5-1 | CASSSGQGVSYEQYF | TGCGCCAGCAGCTCGGGACAGGGGGTATCCTACGAGCAGTACTTC
once | TRBJ2-7 | . | TRBV5-4 | CASSSQGYYEQYF | TGTGCCAGCAGCTCGCAGGGTTACTACGAGCAGTACTTC
. | TRBJ1-4 | . | TRBV5-1 | CASSLGQRVRDNEKLFF | TGCGCCAGCAGCTTGGGACAGCGGGTGAGAGATAATGAAAAACTGTTTTTT